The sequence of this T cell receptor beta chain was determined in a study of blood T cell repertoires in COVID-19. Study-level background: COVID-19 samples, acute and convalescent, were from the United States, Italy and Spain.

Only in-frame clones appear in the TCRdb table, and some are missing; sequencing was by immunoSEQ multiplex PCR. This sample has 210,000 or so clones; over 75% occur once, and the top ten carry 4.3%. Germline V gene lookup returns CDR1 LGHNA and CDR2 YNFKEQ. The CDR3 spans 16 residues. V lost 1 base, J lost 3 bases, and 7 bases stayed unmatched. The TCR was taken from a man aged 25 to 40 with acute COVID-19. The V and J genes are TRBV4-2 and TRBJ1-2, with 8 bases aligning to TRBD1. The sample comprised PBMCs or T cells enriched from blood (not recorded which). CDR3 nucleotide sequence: TGTGCCAGCAGCCAAGTACAGGGGGGTCTTGACTATGGCTACACCTTC. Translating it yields CASSQVQGGLDYGYTF.